What follows describes a single T cell receptor beta chain. The antigen is unknown. This entry comes from a study of shared clonotypes between healthy human individuals. General study findings and limits: Few donors limited the genetic and exposure-history diversity represented. The four-donor shared clonotypes exceeded non-shared clonotypes in generation probability, with non-shared ones scoring lower.

The germline CDR1 and CDR2 sequences are SQVTM and ANQGSEA. The CDR3 totals 14 residues. Losses at the gene ends were 6 bases for V and 7 bases for J; bases not matched to a gene: 11. Deep level was the assay's run setting. About 30,000 T cell genomes (roughly 220 ng DNA) went into each sorted-subset replicate. TCRdb's table, derived via immunoSEQ multiplex PCR, lists solely in-frame clones and lacks some. The table lists around 1 million clones, approximately 80% of them singletons. This TCR derives from a man between 18 and 29 years old in good health. The chain carries TRBV29-1 and TRBJ1-4; 7 nucleotides match TRBD1. Sequencing was performed on memory CD4+ T cells sorted from blood. Subset denoted: CD45RA-negative fraction. The CDR3 DNA reads TGCAGCGTCTCACCGGGACAGAGGGGTGAAAAACTGTTTTTT. This codes for CSVSPGQRGEKLFF.